This TCR beta chain stems from a study of shared clonotypes between healthy human individuals. Study-wide context: A donor's plate count was three for CD4 naive and three for CD4 memory; CD8 naive had two and CD8 memory one.

Study-wide findings and caveats: Naive CD4 clonotype sharing across a handful of donors was around 5%.

To note about this clone: The target antigen is unknown.

The V end was cut by 2 bases, the J end by 4 bases, with 9 bases between. The length of the CDR3 is 14 residues. Germline V gene sequence: CDR1 MNHEY, CDR2 SMNVEV (reference sequence). The genomic DNA of each subset was split evenly across several immunoSEQ plates. Each PCR replicate from the sorted subsets contained 200 to 250 ng DNA, which is tens of thousands of T cell genomes. Data came from immunoSEQ multiplex PCR; TCRdb stores just in-frame clones and leaves some out. The sample includes around 1.6 million clones, approximately 98% of them seen just once. The sequence derives from a man aged 25 to 40 in good health. V gene TRBV27 combines with J gene TRBJ2-1; D uncertain. Specimen: naive CD4+ T cells sorted from blood. This sample's subset: CD45RA+ positively selected. The CDR3, as DNA: TGTGCCAGCAGTTTACGCCGACTTTACAATGAGCAGTTCTTC. Translating it yields CASSLRRLYNEQFF.